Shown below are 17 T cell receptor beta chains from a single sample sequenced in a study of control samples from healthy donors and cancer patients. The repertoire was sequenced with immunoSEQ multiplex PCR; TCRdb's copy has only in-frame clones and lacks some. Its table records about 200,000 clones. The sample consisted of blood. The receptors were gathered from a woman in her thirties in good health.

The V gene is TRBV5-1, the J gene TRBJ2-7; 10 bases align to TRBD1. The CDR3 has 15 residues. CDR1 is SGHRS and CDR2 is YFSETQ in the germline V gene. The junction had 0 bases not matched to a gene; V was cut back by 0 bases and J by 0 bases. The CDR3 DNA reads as TGCGCCAGCAGCTTGGGGGACAGGGGCTCCTACGAGCAGTACTTC. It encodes CASSLGDRGSYEQYF.

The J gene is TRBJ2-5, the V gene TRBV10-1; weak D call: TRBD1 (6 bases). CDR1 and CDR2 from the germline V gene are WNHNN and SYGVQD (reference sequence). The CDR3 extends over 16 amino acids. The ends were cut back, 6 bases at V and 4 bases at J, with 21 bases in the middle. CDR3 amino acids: CASSLDRGPAAETQYF. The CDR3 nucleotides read TGCGCCAGCAGCTTGGACAGAGGGCCGGCAGCAGAGACCCAGTACTTC.

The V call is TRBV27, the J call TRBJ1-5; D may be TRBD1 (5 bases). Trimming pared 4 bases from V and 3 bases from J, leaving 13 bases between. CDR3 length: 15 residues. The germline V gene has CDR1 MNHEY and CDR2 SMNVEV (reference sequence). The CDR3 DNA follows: TGTGCCAGCAGTTCTGCCGACAGCCTCAATCAGCCCCAGCATTTT. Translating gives CASSSADSLNQPQHF.

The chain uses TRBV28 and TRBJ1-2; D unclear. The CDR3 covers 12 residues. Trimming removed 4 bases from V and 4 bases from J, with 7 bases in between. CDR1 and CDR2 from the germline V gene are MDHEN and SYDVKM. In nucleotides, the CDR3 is TGTGCCAGCAGTTCGATGCGCTATGGCTACACCTTC. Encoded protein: CASSSMRYGYTF.

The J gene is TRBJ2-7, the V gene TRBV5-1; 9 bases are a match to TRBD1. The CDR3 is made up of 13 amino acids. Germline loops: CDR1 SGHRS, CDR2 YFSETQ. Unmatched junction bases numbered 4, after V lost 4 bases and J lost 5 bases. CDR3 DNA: TGCGCCAGCAGCCTACGGACAGGGGACGAGCAGTACTTC. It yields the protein CASSLRTGDEQYF.

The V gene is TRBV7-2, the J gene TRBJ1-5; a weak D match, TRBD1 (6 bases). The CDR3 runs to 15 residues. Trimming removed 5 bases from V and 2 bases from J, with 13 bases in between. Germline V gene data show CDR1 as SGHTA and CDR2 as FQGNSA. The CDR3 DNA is TGTGCCAGCAGCCCAGAGGCAGGGGGCAATCAGCCCCAGCATTTT. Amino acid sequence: CASSPEAGGNQPQHF.

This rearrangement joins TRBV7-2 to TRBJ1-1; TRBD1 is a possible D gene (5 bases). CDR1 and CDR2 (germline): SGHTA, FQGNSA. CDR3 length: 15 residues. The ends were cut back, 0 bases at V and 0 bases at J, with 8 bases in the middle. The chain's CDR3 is CASSLASGMNTEAFF. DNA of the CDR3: TGTGCCAGCAGCTTAGCCTCAGGGATGAACACTGAAGCTTTCTTT.

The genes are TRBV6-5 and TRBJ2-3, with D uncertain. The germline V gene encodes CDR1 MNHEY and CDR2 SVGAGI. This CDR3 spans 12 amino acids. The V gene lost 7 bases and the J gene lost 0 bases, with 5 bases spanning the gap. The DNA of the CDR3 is TGTGCCAGCACGGCCAGCACAGATACGCAGTATTTT. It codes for CASTASTDTQYF.

CDR3 bases: TGTGCCAGCAGCCAAGAAGGTCGGCTTACCTACAATGAGCAGTTCTTC. Protein sequence: CASSQEGRLTYNEQFF. The V gene is TRBV4-2, the J gene TRBJ2-1; no firm D call. The CDR3 is made up of 16 amino acids. The germline gives CDR1 LGHNA, CDR2 YNFKEQ. The V end was cut by 0 bases, the J end by 2 bases, with 11 bases between.

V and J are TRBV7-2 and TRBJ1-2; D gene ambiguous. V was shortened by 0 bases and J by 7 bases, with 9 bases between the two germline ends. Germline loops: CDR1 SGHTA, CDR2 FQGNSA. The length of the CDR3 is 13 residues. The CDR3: CASSLAARTGYTF. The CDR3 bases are TGTGCCAGCAGCTTAGCGGCAAGGACTGGCTACACCTTC.

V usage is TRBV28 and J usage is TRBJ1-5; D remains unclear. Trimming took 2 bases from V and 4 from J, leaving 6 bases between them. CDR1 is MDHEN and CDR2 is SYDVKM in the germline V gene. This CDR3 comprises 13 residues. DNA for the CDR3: TGTGCCAGCAGTTTAGCAGAGAATCAGCCCCAGCATTTT. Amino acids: CASSLAENQPQHF.

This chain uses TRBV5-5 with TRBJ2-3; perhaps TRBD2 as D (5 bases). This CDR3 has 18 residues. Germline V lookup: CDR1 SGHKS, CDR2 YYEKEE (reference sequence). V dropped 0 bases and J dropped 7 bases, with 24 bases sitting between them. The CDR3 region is CASSLGPPSGYDSYTQYF. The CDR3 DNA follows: TGTGCCAGCAGCTTGGGACCCCCCAGCGGCTACGATTCGTATACGCAGTATTTT.

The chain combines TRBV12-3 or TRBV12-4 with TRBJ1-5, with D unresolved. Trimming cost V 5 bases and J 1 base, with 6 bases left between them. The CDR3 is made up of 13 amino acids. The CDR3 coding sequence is TGTGCCAGCAGTGTGCGGAGCAATCAGCCCCAGCATTTT. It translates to CASSVRSNQPQHF.

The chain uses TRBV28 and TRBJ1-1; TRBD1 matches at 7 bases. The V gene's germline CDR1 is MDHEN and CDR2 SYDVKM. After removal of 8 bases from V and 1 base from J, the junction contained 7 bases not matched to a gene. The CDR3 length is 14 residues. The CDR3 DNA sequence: TGTGCCAGCGGACGAGGGGGCAGGAACACTGAAGCTTTCTTT. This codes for CASGRGGRNTEAFF.

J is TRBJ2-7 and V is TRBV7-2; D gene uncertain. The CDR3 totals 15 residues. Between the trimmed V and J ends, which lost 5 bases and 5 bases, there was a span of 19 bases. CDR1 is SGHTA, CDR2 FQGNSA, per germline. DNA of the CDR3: TGTGCCAGCAGCCCTGGACCGGGTGGGCTGAACGAGCAGTACTTC. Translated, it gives CASSPGPGGLNEQYF.

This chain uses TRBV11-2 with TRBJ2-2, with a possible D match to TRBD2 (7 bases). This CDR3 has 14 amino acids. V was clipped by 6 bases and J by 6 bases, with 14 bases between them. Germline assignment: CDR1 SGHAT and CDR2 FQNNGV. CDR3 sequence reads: CASRSTGRAGELFF. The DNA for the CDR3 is TGTGCCAGCAGATCTACAGGGAGGGCCGGGGAGCTGTTTTTT.

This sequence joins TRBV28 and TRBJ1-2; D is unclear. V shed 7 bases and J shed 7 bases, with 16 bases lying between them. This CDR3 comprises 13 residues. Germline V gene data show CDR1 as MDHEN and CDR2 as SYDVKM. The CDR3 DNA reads TGTGCCAGCAACACCCCGGCGGGTCGTGGCTACACCTTC. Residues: CASNTPAGRGYTF.